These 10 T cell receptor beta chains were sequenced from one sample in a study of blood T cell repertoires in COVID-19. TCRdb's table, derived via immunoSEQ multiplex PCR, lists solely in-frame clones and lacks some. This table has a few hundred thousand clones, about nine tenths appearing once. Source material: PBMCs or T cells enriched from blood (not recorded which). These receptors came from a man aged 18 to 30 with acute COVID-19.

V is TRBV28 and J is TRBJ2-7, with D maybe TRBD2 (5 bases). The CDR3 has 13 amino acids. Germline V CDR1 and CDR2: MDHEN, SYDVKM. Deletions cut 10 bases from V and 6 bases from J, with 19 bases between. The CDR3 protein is CATRLTSGSEQYF. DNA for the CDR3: TGTGCCACCAGGCTTACGTCGGGGAGCGAGCAGTACTTC.

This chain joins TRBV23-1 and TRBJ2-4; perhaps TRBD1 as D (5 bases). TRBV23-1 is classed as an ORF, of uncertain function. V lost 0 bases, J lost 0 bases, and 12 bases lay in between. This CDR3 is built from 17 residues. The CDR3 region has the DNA TGCGCCAGCAGTCAATCGGGGCACCCCCTAGCCAAAAACATTCAGTACTTC. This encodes CASSQSGHPLAKNIQYF.

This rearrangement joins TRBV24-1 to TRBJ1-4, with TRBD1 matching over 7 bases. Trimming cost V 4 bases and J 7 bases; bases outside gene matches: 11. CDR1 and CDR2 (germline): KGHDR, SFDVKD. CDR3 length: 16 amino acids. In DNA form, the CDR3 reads TGTGCCACCAGTGACCCGGGGGTACAGGGGCGTGAAAAACTGTTTTTT. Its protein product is CATSDPGVQGREKLFF.

The CDR3 sequence is CASSVQGQKNSPLHF. CDR3 DNA sequence: TGCGCCAGCAGCGTGCAGGGGCAGAAAAATTCACCCCTCCACTTT. This sequence joins TRBV5-1 and TRBJ1-6, with D possibly being TRBD1 (6 bases). The CDR3 sequence is 15 residues long. CDR1 and CDR2 (germline): SGHRS, YFSETQ. Deletions cut 4 bases from V and 7 bases from J, with 15 bases between.

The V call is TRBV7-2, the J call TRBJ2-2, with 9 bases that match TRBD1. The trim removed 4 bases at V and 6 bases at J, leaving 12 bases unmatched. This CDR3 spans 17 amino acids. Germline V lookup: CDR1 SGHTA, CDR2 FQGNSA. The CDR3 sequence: CASSSPGQGRGAGELFF. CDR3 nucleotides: TGTGCCAGCAGCTCCCCGGGACAGGGACGAGGAGCCGGGGAGCTGTTTTTT.

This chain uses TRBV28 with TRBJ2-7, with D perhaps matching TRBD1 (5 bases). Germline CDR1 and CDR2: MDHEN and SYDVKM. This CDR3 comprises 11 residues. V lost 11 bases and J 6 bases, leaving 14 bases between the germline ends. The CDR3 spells CASQWGAEQYF. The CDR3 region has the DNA TGTGCCTCCCAGTGGGGCGCCGAGCAGTACTTC.

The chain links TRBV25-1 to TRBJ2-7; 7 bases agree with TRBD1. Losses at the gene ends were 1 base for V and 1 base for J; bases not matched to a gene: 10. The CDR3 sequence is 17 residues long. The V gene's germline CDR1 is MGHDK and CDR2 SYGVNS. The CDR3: CASSESSLRDSSYEQYF. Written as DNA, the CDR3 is TGTGCCAGCAGTGAATCCTCACTCCGGGACAGTTCCTACGAGCAGTACTTC.

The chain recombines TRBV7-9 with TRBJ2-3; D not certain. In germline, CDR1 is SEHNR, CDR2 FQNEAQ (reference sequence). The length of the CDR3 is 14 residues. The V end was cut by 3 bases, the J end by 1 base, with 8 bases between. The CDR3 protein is CASSFRLGTDTQYF. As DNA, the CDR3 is TGTGCCAGCAGCTTCCGTCTCGGCACAGATACGCAGTATTTT.

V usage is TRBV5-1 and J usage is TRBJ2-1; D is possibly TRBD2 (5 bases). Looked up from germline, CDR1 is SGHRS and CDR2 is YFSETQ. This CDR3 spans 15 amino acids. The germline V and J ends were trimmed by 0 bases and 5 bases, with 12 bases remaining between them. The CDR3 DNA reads TGCGCCAGCAGCTTGGCCTCTACTAGAAACAATGAGCAGTTCTTC. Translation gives CASSLASTRNNEQFF.

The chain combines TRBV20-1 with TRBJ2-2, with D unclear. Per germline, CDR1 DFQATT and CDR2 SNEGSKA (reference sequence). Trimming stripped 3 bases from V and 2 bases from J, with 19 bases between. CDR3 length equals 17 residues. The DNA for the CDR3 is TGCAGTGCTAGTTCGAAAGATCTGTGGCCCAACACCGGGGAGCTGTTTTTT. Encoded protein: CSASSKDLWPNTGELFF.